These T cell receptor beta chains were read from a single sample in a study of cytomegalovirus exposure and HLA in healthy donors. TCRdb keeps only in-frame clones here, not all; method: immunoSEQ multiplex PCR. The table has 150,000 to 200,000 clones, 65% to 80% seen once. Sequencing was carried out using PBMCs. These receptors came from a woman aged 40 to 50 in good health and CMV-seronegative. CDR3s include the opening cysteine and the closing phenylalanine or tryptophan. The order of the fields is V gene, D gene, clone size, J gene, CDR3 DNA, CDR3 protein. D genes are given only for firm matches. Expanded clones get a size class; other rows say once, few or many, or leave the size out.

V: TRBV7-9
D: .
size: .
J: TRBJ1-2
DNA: TGTGCCAGCAGCGAAGACAGGCTAGCTAACTATGGCTACACCTTC
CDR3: CASSEDRLANYGYTF

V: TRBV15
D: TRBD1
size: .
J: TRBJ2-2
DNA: TGTGCCACCAGCACCGGGACAGCGAACACCGGGGAGCTGTTTTTT
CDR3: CATSTGTANTGELFF

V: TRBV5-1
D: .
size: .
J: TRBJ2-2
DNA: TGCGCCAGCAGCGGCACCGGGAAGAACACCGGGGAGCTGTTTTTT
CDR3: CASSGTGKNTGELFF

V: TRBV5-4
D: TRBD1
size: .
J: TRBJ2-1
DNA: TGTGCCAGCAGCTTAGAAGACCCGACAGGGGATGAGCAGTTCTTC
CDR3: CASSLEDPTGDEQFF

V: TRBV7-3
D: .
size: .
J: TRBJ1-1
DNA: TGTGCCAGCAGGGCTGGTCCGGGGACTGAAGCTTTCTTT
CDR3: CASRAGPGTEAFF

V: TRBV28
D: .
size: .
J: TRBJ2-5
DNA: TGTGCCAGCAGCATGTTTCGGGACTCAGGAGGGACCCAGTACTTC
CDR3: CASSMFRDSGGTQYF

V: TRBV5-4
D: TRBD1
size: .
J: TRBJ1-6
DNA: TGTGCCAGCAGCTTGGGGGACAGGGGCAATTCACCCCTCCACTTT
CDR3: CASSLGDRGNSPLHF

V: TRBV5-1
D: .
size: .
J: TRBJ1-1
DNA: TGCGCCAGCAGCTTGAGTCTAGGGAACACTGAAGCTTTCTTT
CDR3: CASSLSLGNTEAFF

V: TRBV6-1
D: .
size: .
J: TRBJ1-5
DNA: TGTGCCAGCAGTGAAAGATATGAATACCCCAGCGGACCCCAGCATTTT
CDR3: CASSERYEYPSGPQHF

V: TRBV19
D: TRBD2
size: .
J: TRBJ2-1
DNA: TGTGCCAGTTCCGCGGTAGCGGGCCGGGGAGTGCAGTTCTTC
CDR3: CASSAVAGRGVQFF

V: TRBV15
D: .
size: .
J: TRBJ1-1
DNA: TGTGCCACCCGTCTGGGGCTCGACACTGAAGCTTTCTTT
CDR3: CATRLGLDTEAFF

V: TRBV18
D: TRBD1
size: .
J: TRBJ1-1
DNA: TGTGCCAGCTCACCATTCACTAAACAGGGGGCCGGCACTGAAGCTTTCTTT
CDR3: CASSPFTKQGAGTEAFF

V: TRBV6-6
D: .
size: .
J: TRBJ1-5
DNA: TGTGCCAGCAGTTACCGCCGGGGGGGGAGCAATCAGCCCCAGCATTTT
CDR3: CASSYRRGGSNQPQHF

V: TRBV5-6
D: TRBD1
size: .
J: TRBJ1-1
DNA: TGTGCCAGCAGCTTGAGGACAGGGGGATGGAACACTGAAGCTTTCTTT
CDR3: CASSLRTGGWNTEAFF

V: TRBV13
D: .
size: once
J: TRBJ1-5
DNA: TGTGCCAGCAGCTTAAATCGGGTCAATCAGCCCCAGCATTTT
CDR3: CASSLNRVNQPQHF

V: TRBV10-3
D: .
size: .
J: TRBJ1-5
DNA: TGTGCCATCAGTGAGGAGGGAAATCAGCCCCAGCATTTT
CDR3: CAISEEGNQPQHF

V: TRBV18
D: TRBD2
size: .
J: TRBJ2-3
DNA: TGTGCCAGCTCAACTGCCTTTAGCGGGAGCGCAGATACGCAGTATTTT
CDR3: CASSTAFSGSADTQYF

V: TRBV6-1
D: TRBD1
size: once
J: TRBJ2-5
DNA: TGTGCCAGCAGGTCACAGGGGCGAGAGACCCAGTACTTC
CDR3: CASRSQGRETQYF

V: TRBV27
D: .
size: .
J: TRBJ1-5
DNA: TGTGCCAGCAGTTTAAAGTGGGGCCCCAATCAGCCCCAGCATTTT
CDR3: CASSLKWGPNQPQHF

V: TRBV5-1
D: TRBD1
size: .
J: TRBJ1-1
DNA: TGCGCCAGCAGCGCGGGACAGGGAGGCACTGAAGCTTTCTTT
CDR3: CASSAGQGGTEAFF

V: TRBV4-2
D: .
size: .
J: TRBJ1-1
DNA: TGTGCCAGCAGCCAGCCGAACAGGAGGAACACTGAAGCTTTCTTT
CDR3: CASSQPNRRNTEAFF

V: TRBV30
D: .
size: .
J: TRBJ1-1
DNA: TGTGCCTGGGGTGAAGGAGGGTGGGACACTGAAGCTTTCTTT
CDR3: CAWGEGGWDTEAFF

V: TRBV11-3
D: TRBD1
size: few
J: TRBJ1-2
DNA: TGTGCCAGCAGCTCCTTTACCGGGACAGGGGTCTATGGCTACACCTTC
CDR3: CASSSFTGTGVYGYTF

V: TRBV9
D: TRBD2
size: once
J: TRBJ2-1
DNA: TGTGCCAGCAGCGGTAGGACTAGCGGGAAGACCTACAATGAGCAGTTCTTC
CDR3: CASSGRTSGKTYNEQFF

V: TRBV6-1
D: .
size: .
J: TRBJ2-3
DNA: TGTGCCAGCAGTGAGTCAGGGTTCACAGATACGCAGTATTTT
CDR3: CASSESGFTDTQYF